The rows below give T cell receptor beta chains drawn from one sample of a study of blood T cell repertoires in COVID-19. Generated by immunoSEQ multiplex PCR, the TCRdb table keeps only in-frame clones and is missing some. The table includes some 220,000 clones, over 60% detected once. Sequenced material: peripheral blood. The receptors were sampled from a woman in her 70s with acute or convalescent COVID-19. Both conserved end residues are part of each CDR3. The D gene is left open where the match is weak. Expanded clones get a size class; other rows say once, few or many, or leave the size out.

D gene	clone size	J gene	V gene	CDR3 DNA	CDR3 protein
TRBD1	once	TRBJ2-7	TRBV11-2	TGTGCCAGCAGTAGGGACAGGGGTTCGTTCGAGCAGTACTTC	CASSRDRGSFEQYF
-	-	TRBJ2-5	TRBV7-2	TGTGCCAGCAGTCCTCAGGGAAGTCAAGAGACCCAGTACTTC	CASSPQGSQETQYF
TRBD2	-	TRBJ2-1	TRBV7-9	TGTGCCAGCAGCTTAGTGGAGCGGGGGGAGCAGTTCTTC	CASSLVERGEQFF
TRBD1	-	TRBJ1-3	TRBV5-1	TGCGCCAGCAGCTTGGGACAGGGGCTCACTGGAAACACCATATATTTT	CASSLGQGLTGNTIYF
TRBD1	few	TRBJ2-3	TRBV7-3	TGTGCCAGCAGCAAGACAGGGACAGATACGCAGTATTTT	CASSKTGTDTQYF
-	once	TRBJ2-5	TRBV27	TGTGCCAGCAGTTTATACTCCCCGGGACTGGACCATCAAGAGACCCAGTACTTC	CASSLYSPGLDHQETQYF
TRBD1	-	TRBJ2-1	TRBV18	TGTGCCAGTTCAGGGGACAGGAGAAACAATGAGCAGTTCTTC	CASSGDRRNNEQFF
-	few	TRBJ2-1	TRBV9	TGTGCCAGCAGCGTAGCCGGTGGCAATGAGCAGTTCTTC	CASSVAGGNEQFF
-	-	TRBJ1-2	TRBV19	TGTGCCAGTAGTATAGATAACAGGGATGGAGGCTACACCTTC	CASSIDNRDGGYTF
-	-	TRBJ1-1	TRBV3-1/TRBV3-2	TGTGCCAGCAGCCAAGAGTTATACACTGAAGCTTTCTTT	CASSQELYTEAFF
TRBD2	-	TRBJ2-7	TRBV5-4	TGTGCCAGCAGCACCGGACTAGCGGGGATGGACGAGCAGTACTTC	CASSTGLAGMDEQYF
TRBD1	-	TRBJ2-7	TRBV4-1	TGCGCCAGCAGCCAAACCCCCGGACAGGGCGCTTACGAGCAGTACTTC	CASSQTPGQGAYEQYF
TRBD2	-	TRBJ2-3	TRBV19	TGTGCCAGTAGTTCGACTAGCGGGAACACAGATACGCAGTATTTT	CASSSTSGNTDTQYF
-	-	TRBJ2-1	TRBV19	TGTGCCAGTAGTATAACAGGGAGGCAGTTCTTC	CASSITGRQFF
TRBD1	-	TRBJ2-7	TRBV24-1	TGTGCCACCAGTGACGGACAGGGGCCGACCTCCTACGAGCAGTACTTC	CATSDGQGPTSYEQYF
-	-	TRBJ2-5	TRBV15	TGTGCCACCAGCAGCGCGCACTCAGGGGTGGGGGAGACCCAGTACTTC	CATSSAHSGVGETQYF
-	-	TRBJ2-6	TRBV29-1	TGCAGCGTTGTTTCAGGAAGTGGGGCCAACGTCCTGACTTTC	CSVVSGSGANVLTF
-	few	TRBJ2-7	TRBV19	TGTGCCACTAGCTCGGAAGGGGGCTCCTACGAGCAGTACTTC	CATSSEGGSYEQYF
TRBD1	-	TRBJ2-4	TRBV19	TGTGCCAGTAGTTCATGGTCGACAGGGGAGAAAAACATTCAGTACTTC	CASSSWSTGEKNIQYF
TRBD1	-	TRBJ1-3	TRBV6-5	TGTGCCAGCAGTTACTCGTTCGGACAGGGTTCAAACACCATATATTTT	CASSYSFGQGSNTIYF
-	-	TRBJ2-3	TRBV21-1	TGTGCCAGCAGCAAACCAATAGTCCAGGGAAAGCACCACACGTCCACGCAGTATTTT	CASSKPIVQGKHHTSTQYF
TRBD2	-	TRBJ2-2	TRBV14	TGTGCCAGCAGCCCAAAGGGACAGCGGGGGGGGTGCGCGAACACCGGGGAGCTGTTTTTT	CASSPKGQRGGCANTGELFF
-	-	TRBJ1-1	TRBV18	TGTGCCAGCTCTATTAACGGGGAAACTGAAGCTTTCTTT	CASSINGETEAFF
TRBD1	-	TRBJ2-3	TRBV7-9	TGTGCCAGCAGCCAGGGACAGGCCGCAGATACGCAGTATTTT	CASSQGQAADTQYF
TRBD1	-	TRBJ1-2	TRBV6-2/TRBV6-3	TGTGCCAGCAGTTCCGTAGTCTTAGGGGGCCACTATGGCTACACCTTC	CASSSVVLGGHYGYTF
TRBD2	-	TRBJ2-5	TRBV4-2	TGTGCCAGCCAACTAGCGGGGGCCATCTCCGGAGAGACCCAGTACTTC	CASQLAGAISGETQYF
TRBD2	-	TRBJ2-7	TRBV7-2	TGTGCCAGCAGCTCTCCGGGACTAGCGGGGGGAGGGGAGCAGTACTTC	CASSSPGLAGGGEQYF
TRBD2	-	TRBJ2-3	TRBV4-1	TGCGCCAGCAGCCAAAGGACTAGCGGGGAAGATACGCAGTATTTT	CASSQRTSGEDTQYF
TRBD1	-	TRBJ1-2	TRBV30	TGTGCCTGGACGACTTCTCTACAGGGGCATAACACCTTC	CAWTTSLQGHNTF
-	-	TRBJ1-5	TRBV12-3/TRBV12-4	TGTGCCAGCAGTTTGCAGGATCATAAGCCCCAGCATTTT	CASSLQDHKPQHF
TRBD1	-	TRBJ1-3	TRBV24-1	TGTGCCACCAGTGACCCCGGTGGGGACAGCTCTGGAAACACCATATATTTT	CATSDPGGDSSGNTIYF
TRBD2	-	TRBJ2-7	TRBV18	TGTGCCAGCTCACGGACTAGCGGGGCCACCTACGAGCAGTACTTC	CASSRTSGATYEQYF
TRBD2	-	TRBJ2-3	TRBV12-3/TRBV12-4	TGTGCCAGCAGCTGGGGGACTAGCGGGGGATATTTT	CASSWGTSGGYF
TRBD1	-	TRBJ1-4	TRBV29-1	TGCAGCGTTGAGTTCAGGGGGGATGAAAAACTGTTTTTT	CSVEFRGDEKLFF
TRBD1	-	TRBJ2-1	TRBV12-3/TRBV12-4	TGTGCCAGCAGCCCTGACAGGGGAGAACAGTTCTTC	CASSPDRGEQFF
TRBD2	-	TRBJ2-1	TRBV6-2/TRBV6-3	TGTGCCAGCAGTGGGTTGCGGCTAGCGGGGGGGCATGAGCAGTTCTTC	CASSGLRLAGGHEQFF
-	-	TRBJ1-1	TRBV27	TGTGCCAGCAGTTCCCGCTCCGGGACTGTTGAAGCTTTCTTT	CASSSRSGTVEAFF
TRBD2	-	TRBJ2-2	TRBV30	TGTGCCTGGAGTGAGACTAGCAGGGTCAGGTCCGGGGAGCTGTTTTTT	CAWSETSRVRSGELFF
TRBD2	-	TRBJ2-3	TRBV19	TGTGCCAGTAGTGGCAAAGCGGGGCCAGATACGCAGTATTTT	CASSGKAGPDTQYF
TRBD2	-	TRBJ2-1	TRBV19	TGTGCCAGTAGTATTTTCACGGGGGGACCCGACAATGAGCAGTTCTTC	CASSIFTGGPDNEQFF
-	-	TRBJ2-2	TRBV11-3	TGTGCCAGCAGCCTGGGAGTTAGGACCGGGGAGCTGTTTTTT	CASSLGVRTGELFF
TRBD1	-	TRBJ1-1	TRBV12-3/TRBV12-4	TGTGCCAGCAGATACAGGGGCCGTACGGCTTTCTTT	CASRYRGRTAFF
TRBD1	-	TRBJ2-5	TRBV18	TGTGCCAGCTCACGAGGACAGGGAGGAGAGACCCAGTACTTC	CASSRGQGGETQYF
TRBD1	-	TRBJ2-5	TRBV3-1/TRBV3-2	TGTGCCAGCAGCCGCAGAGGGGGCCTGGAAGAAGAGACCCAGTACTTC	CASSRRGGLEEETQYF
-	-	TRBJ1-2	TRBV6-6	TGTGCCAGCAGTTCTTTTGCGGGGGGAAACTATGGCTACACCTTC	CASSSFAGGNYGYTF
-	-	TRBJ1-4	TRBV4-2	TGTGCCAGCAGCTCCCAGAATCCTGTAACTAATGAAAAACTGTTTTTT	CASSSQNPVTNEKLFF
TRBD1	-	TRBJ1-2	TRBV5-6	TGTGCCAGCAGCCGGGGACAGGTCCTAAACTATGGCTACACCTTC	CASSRGQVLNYGYTF
TRBD1	-	TRBJ1-6	TRBV18	TGTGCCAGCTCACCGCAAGGGACAGGGAATTCACCCCTCCACTTT	CASSPQGTGNSPLHF
-	few	TRBJ1-2	TRBV5-6	TGTGCCAGCAGCCCAGATACCGGGGGACGGTATGGCTACACCTTC	CASSPDTGGRYGYTF
-	-	TRBJ2-7	TRBV25-1	TGTGCCAGGGCCGAAAGAAGCTACGAGCAGTACTTC	CARAERSYEQYF